Below are 22 T cell receptor beta chains sequenced from a single sample in a study of T cells in women clearing cervical HPV infection. Data came from immunoSEQ multiplex PCR; TCRdb stores just in-frame clones and leaves some out. The table lists some 20,000 clones. Specimen: blood buffy coat. The receptors stem from a woman between 18 and 70 years old with a cervical HPV16 infection that either progressed to CIN3+ or cleared (not recorded which).

Turning to this clone: The CDR3 end is not reached by the read, which stops 3 residues before it; the germline J gene fills it in. The rearrangement uses TRBV18 and TRBJ2-6, with D possibly matching TRBD2 (6 bases). Germline V gene lookup returns CDR1 KGHSH and CDR2 LQKENI. V was cut by 4 bases and J by 2 bases, with 9 bases left in between. The CDR3 has 15 residues. Partial CDR3 DNA: TGTGCCAGCTCACGAGGAGGGGCTGGGGCCAACGTC. As protein: CASSRGGAGANV. The CDR3 in its entirety is CASSRGGAGANVLTF.

As to this clone: The read is 3 residues too short to cover the CDR3 end, so that end is filled in from the germline J gene. This chain uses TRBV11-2 with TRBJ1-6; perhaps TRBD1 as D (5 bases). Trimming took off 5 bases at V and 2 bases at J, with 10 bases between the two ends. Germline CDR1 reads SGHAT; CDR2 reads FQNNGV. This CDR3 has 15 residues. CDR3 bases read: TGTGCCAGCAGCGAGAGGGGCGCCTATAATTCACCC. The encoded protein is CASSERGAYNSP. The entire CDR3 protein reads CASSERGAYNSPLHF.

In regard to this clone: The read finishes 3 residues shy of the CDR3 end, and the germline J gene is used to complete it. The V call is TRBV2, the J call TRBJ1-1, with TRBD1 as a possible D gene (5 bases). V lost 5 bases, J lost 3 bases, and 13 bases lay in between. The CDR3 has 14 amino acids. Per the germline V gene, CDR1 is SNHLY and CDR2 is FYNNEI. CDR3 DNA (partial): TGTGCCAGCAGTCCAGGGATACGGTACACTGAA. Its protein is CASSPGIRYTE. The whole CDR3 reads CASSPGIRYTEAFF.

Comments on this clone: The read stops 3 residues short of the end of the CDR3; the missing end is completed from the germline J gene. The chain combines TRBV20-1 with TRBJ1-3, with D perhaps TRBD1 (6 bases). The ends were cut back, 0 bases at V and 3 bases at J, with 15 bases in the middle. CDR1 DFQATT and CDR2 SNEGSKA come from the germline V gene (reference sequence). The CDR3 extends over 16 amino acids. The sequenced part of the CDR3 DNA is TGCAGTGCTAGAGACCGGAGGGGGGGGGTTGGAAACACC. Encoded protein: CSARDRRGGVGNT. The whole CDR3 is CSARDRRGGVGNTIYF.

As concerns this clone: Coverage ceases 3 residues before the CDR3 finishes, and the germline J gene fills in the end. V and J are TRBV28 and TRBJ1-5; no definite D call. V was clipped by 2 bases and J by 2 bases, with 10 bases between them. This CDR3 region has 15 residues. CDR1 is MDHEN, CDR2 SYDVKM, per germline. The CDR3 DNA, read in part, is TGTGCCAGCAGTTTAATGGGCCGACGCAATCAGCCC. Its protein is CASSLMGRRNQP. The complete CDR3 reads CASSLMGRRNQPQHF.

Notes on this clone: The missing CDR3 end, 3 residues past where the read stops, is filled in from the germline J gene. The rearrangement links TRBV28 to TRBJ2-1; no clear D gene. The germline V gene has CDR1 MDHEN and CDR2 SYDVKM. The CDR3 length is 15 residues. The V end lost 2 bases, the J end lost 0 bases, and 8 bases lay between the germline ends. The sequenced CDR3 bases are TGTGCCAGCAGTTTACTAGAAAGCTCCTACAATGAG. Its protein product is CASSLLESSYNE. The whole CDR3 protein reads CASSLLESSYNEQFF.

Note on this clone: The read ends 3 residues shy of where the CDR3 ends; the end is completed using the germline J gene. The chain carries TRBV20-1 and TRBJ1-5, with D maybe TRBD1 (6 bases). The CDR3 runs 15 residues. Germline lookup yields CDR1 DFQATT and CDR2 SNEGSKA (reference sequence). Trimming took off 3 bases at V and 1 base at J, with 13 bases between the two ends. The CDR3 reads CSASFGGKSNQPQHF. The DNA read from the CDR3 is TGCAGTGCTAGTTTTGGGGGCAAGAGCAATCAGCCC.

Concerning this clone: The observed sequence ends 3 residues before the CDR3 terminus, with the missing tail filled in from the germline J gene. The chain links TRBV5-1 to TRBJ1-2, with 7 nucleotides matching TRBD1. The CDR3 contains 14 residues. V lost 0 bases, J lost 4 bases, and 3 bases stayed unmatched. Germline CDR1 SGHRS, CDR2 YFSETQ. CDR3 amino acids: CASSLEGAGYGYTF. CDR3 DNA (partial): TGCGCCAGCAGCTTGGAGGGGGCAGGCTATGGC.

With regard to this clone: The junction shows a germline mismatch at one end, possibly a read error. With the read ending 3 residues before the CDR3 end, the germline J gene is used to fill in that end. The chain links TRBV4-2 to TRBJ1-1, with no clear D. Germline V gene lookup returns CDR1 LGHNA and CDR2 YNFKEQ. The CDR3 has 15 residues. The covered CDR3 bases are TGCGCCAGCAGCCAATCCTTGGCGGATTTTGCTGAA. Encoded protein: CASSQSLADFAE. The full CDR3 protein is CASSQSLADFAEAFF.

As to this clone: The CDR3 end lies 3 residues beyond the end of the read and is filled in from the germline J gene. This chain links TRBV11-2 with TRBJ2-7; unclear D gene. Trimming took 5 bases from V and 4 from J, leaving 3 bases between them. Germline V gene data show CDR1 as SGHAT and CDR2 as FQNNGV. This CDR3 has 10 residues. The sequenced part of the CDR3 DNA is TGTGCCAGCAGCATATACGAG. It translates to CASSIYE. The entire CDR3 protein reads CASSIYEQYF.

With respect to this clone: The CDR3 goes on 3 residues after the read ends, and that part is filled in from the germline J gene. V gene TRBV5-6 combines with J gene TRBJ2-7, with 7 bases matching TRBD2. Per the germline V gene, CDR1 is SGHDT and CDR2 is YYEEEE. The trim removed 4 bases at V and 5 bases at J, leaving 9 bases unmatched. The CDR3 has 14 residues. The CDR3 reads CASSPLGTINEQYF. CDR3 bases read: TGTGCCAGCAGCCCCCTAGGGACTATCAACGAG.

As for this clone: The read terminates 3 residues ahead of where the CDR3 ends, so the germline J gene completes it. The genes are TRBV20-1 and TRBJ2-5; 9 bases are a match to TRBD1. J was trimmed by 1 base and V by 6 bases; bases with no gene match: 3. The CDR3 contains 13 residues. Germline CDR1 DFQATT, CDR2 SNEGSKA (reference sequence). CDR3 protein: CSARQGGQETQYF. Incomplete CDR3 DNA: TGCAGTGCCAGACAGGGGGGCCAAGAGACC.

Worth noting for this clone: The CDR3 is cut off 3 residues early in the read; its end comes from the germline J gene. This chain links TRBV6-1 with TRBJ2-7; 11 positions match TRBD2. CDR3 length: 17 residues. V lost 2 bases to trimming and J lost 2 bases; unmatched junction nucleotides: 8. CDR1 is MNHNS, CDR2 SASEGT, per germline. The CDR3 bases that were read are TGTGCCAGCAGTGAATATTTAGCGGGAGGGGGACCCTACGAG. Protein: CASSEYLAGGGPYE. The full CDR3 reads CASSEYLAGGGPYEQYF.

In regard to this clone: The CDR3 goes on 3 residues after the read ends, and that part is filled in from the germline J gene. The chain joins TRBV7-2 to TRBJ2-5; 8 bases agree with TRBD2. The CDR3 spans 15 residues. The trim removed 3 bases at V and 5 bases at J, leaving 8 bases unmatched. In germline, CDR1 is SGHTA, CDR2 FQGNSA. The DNA read from the CDR3 is TGTGCCAGCAGCTTCCAACGGGGGGGCGGGGAGACC. It encodes CASSFQRGGGET. The whole CDR3 protein reads CASSFQRGGGETQYF.

Details on this clone: The read gets to within 3 residues of the CDR3 end, and the germline J gene fills in the rest. V gene TRBV2 combines with J gene TRBJ1-4; D is undetermined. CDR1 and CDR2 (germline): SNHLY, FYNNEI. V lost 6 bases, J lost 0 bases, and 5 bases lay in between. CDR3 length: 13 residues. The CDR3 here is CASRRATNEKLFF. The DNA read from the CDR3 is TGTGCCAGCAGGCGTGCAACTAATGAAAAA.

Comment on this clone: The read terminates 3 residues ahead of where the CDR3 ends, so the germline J gene completes it. The gene calls are TRBV5-1 and TRBJ2-3; the D gene is possibly TRBD1 (6 bases). Germline V gives CDR1 SGHRS, CDR2 YFSETQ. The ends were cut back, 0 bases at V and 5 bases at J, with 16 bases in the middle. This CDR3 has 16 residues. The CDR3 DNA, read in part, is TGCGCCAGCAGCTTGGATTGGGCAGGGGCGGGAGATACG. Protein sequence: CASSLDWAGAGDT. The whole CDR3 protein reads CASSLDWAGAGDTQYF.

The CDR3 sequence: CAIRQGGSNQPQHF. CDR3 DNA, as far as it was read: TGTGCCATTCGACAGGGGGGGAGCAATCAGCCC. This chain connects TRBV10-3 to TRBJ1-5, with 9 bases lining up with TRBD1. The read gets to within 3 residues of the CDR3 end, and the germline J gene fills in the rest. CDR3 length: 14 residues. Trimming removed 9 bases from V and 1 base from J; junction bases left unmatched: 4. Germline assignment: CDR1 ENHRY and CDR2 SYGVKD.

A remark on this clone: The CDR3 end falls 3 residues outside the read, so it is completed with the germline J gene. The rearrangement uses TRBV5-6 and TRBJ2-5; a possible D gene is TRBD2 (7 bases). CDR3 length: 14 amino acids. Trimming removed 1 base at V and 5 bases at J, with 12 bases between. In germline, CDR1 is SGHDT, CDR2 YYEEEE. CDR3 sequence: CASSLWGGLETQYF. The covered CDR3 bases are TGTGCCAGCAGCTTGTGGGGGGGCTTGGAGACC. Full variable domain (rest looked up from reference TRBV5-6 and TRBJ2-5): DAGVTQSPTHLIKTRGQQVTLRCSPKSGHDTVSWYQQALGQGPQFIFQYYEEEERQRGNFPDRFSGHQFPNYSSELNVNALLLGDSALYLCASSLWGGLETQYFGPGTRLLVL.

CDR3 DNA, as far as it was read: TGTGCCAGCAGTTCATTCCAATGGGACAGTTACAATGAG. This sequence encodes CASSSFQWDSYNE. The full CDR3 is CASSSFQWDSYNEQFF. The chain uses TRBV2 and TRBJ2-1, with 7 bases matching TRBD1. The CDR3 extends 3 residues past the end of the read, so its final part is completed from the germline J gene. Per the germline V gene, CDR1 is SNHLY and CDR2 is FYNNEI. The ends lost 5 bases at V and 4 bases at J; junction bases unmatched: 11. The CDR3 has 16 amino acids.

Worth noting for this clone: The read terminates 3 residues before the CDR3 end, so the remaining end is supplied by the germline J gene. The genes are TRBV11-3 and TRBJ1-1; D is perhaps TRBD1 (6 bases). The CDR3 runs 15 residues. Looked up from germline, CDR1 is SGHNT and CDR2 is YENEEA. V was shortened by 3 bases and J by 0 bases, with 11 bases between the two germline ends. The CDR3: CASSFKGQVNTEAFF. The part of the CDR3 DNA that was read is TGTGCCAGCAGCTTCAAGGGACAAGTGAACACTGAA.

In the case of this clone: The read terminates 3 residues ahead of where the CDR3 ends, so the germline J gene completes it. The chain is built from TRBV2 and TRBJ2-5, with D possibly matching TRBD2 (5 bases). Germline V gives CDR1 SNHLY, CDR2 FYNNEI. The V end was cut by 2 bases, the J end by 4 bases, with 11 bases between. The CDR3 consists of 14 residues. The CDR3 bases that were read are TGTGCCAGCAGTGAAAGCCTAGCAGGAGAGACC. It encodes CASSESLAGET. The full CDR3 protein is CASSESLAGETQYF.

CDR3 DNA, as far as it was read: TGTGCCAGCTCAGGCGGAACAGGGCAAGCCTACGAG. This codes for CASSGGTGQAYE. The full CDR3 sequence reads CASSGGTGQAYEQYF. J is TRBJ2-7 and V is TRBV18, with D possibly matching TRBD1 (6 bases). The CDR3 end lies 3 residues beyond the end of the read and is filled in from the germline J gene. CDR1 is KGHSH, CDR2 LQKENI, per germline. The CDR3 runs to 15 residues. Trimming removed 5 bases at V and 2 bases at J, with 16 bases between.